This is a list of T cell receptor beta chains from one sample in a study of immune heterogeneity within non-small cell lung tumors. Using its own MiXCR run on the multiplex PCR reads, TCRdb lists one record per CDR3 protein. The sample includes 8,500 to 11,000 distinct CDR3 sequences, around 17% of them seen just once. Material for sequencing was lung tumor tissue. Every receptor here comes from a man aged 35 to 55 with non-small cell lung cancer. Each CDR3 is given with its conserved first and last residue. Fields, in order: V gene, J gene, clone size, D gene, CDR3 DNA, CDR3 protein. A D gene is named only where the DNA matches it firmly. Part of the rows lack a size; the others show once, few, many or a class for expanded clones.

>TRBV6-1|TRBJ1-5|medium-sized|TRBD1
TGTGCCAGCAGTCAGGGGGCAGGGGGCAATCAGCCCCAGCATTTT
CASSQGAGGNQPQHF
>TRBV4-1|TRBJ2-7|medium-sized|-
TGCGCCAGCAGCCAAGACGTTCGGGGGAGTAGGGAGCAGTACTTC
CASSQDVRGSREQYF
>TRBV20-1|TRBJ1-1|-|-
TGCAGTGCTAGAATGGGAGGGAGGAACACTGAAGCTTTCTTT
CSARMGGRNTEAFF
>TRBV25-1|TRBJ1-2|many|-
TGTGCCAGCAGTGGGTCTAACTATGGCTACACCTTC
CASSGSNYGYTF
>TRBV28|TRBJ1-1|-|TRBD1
TGTGCCACCCGGACAGGGGACCTGAACACTGAAGCTTTCTTT
CATRTGDLNTEAFF
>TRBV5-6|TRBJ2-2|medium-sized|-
TGTGCCAGCAGTCTCCCCACCGGGGAGCTGTTTTTT
CASSLPTGELFF
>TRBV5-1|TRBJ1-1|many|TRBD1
TGCGCCAGCAGCTTGGCAGGGGGGGACACTGAAGCTTTCTTT
CASSLAGGDTEAFF
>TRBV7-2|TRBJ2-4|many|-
TGTGCCAGCAGCCCGACGCAGATGGGGCCAAAAAACATTCAGTACTTC
CASSPTQMGPKNIQYF
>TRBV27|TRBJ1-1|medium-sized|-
TGTGCCAGCAGTTCCCGATCTTGGGCCACTGAAGCTTTCTTT
CASSSRSWATEAFF
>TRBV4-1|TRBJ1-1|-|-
TGCGCCAGCAGCCAAGTAAGGGACCCTCGTTTCGGAGCTTTCTTT
CASSQVRDPRFGAFF
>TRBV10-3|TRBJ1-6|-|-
TGTGCCATCAGTGAGGGGGTTAATTCACCCCTCCACTTT
CAISEGVNSPLHF
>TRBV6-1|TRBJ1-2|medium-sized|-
TGTGCCAGCAGTCTGGAGGGCATCTATGGCTACACCTTC
CASSLEGIYGYTF
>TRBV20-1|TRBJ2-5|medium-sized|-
TGCAGTGCTAGAGATGGTTGGGCAGAAGAGACCCAGTACTTC
CSARDGWAEETQYF
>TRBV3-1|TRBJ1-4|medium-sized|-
TGTGCCAGCAGCCCCGGAACCGGGTCGGCTAATGAAAAACTGTTTTTT
CASSPGTGSANEKLFF
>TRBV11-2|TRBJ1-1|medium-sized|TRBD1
TGTGCCAGCAGCTTAAGGACAGGTGGGGACACTGAAGCTTTCTTT
CASSLRTGGDTEAFF
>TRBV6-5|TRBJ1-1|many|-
TGTGCCAGCAGTTACCCCAGACGGGGGTGCACTGAAGCTTTCTTT
CASSYPRRGCTEAFF
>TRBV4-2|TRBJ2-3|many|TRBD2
TGTGCCAGCAGCCAAGATCGGGGGGGGGGCACAGATACGCAGTATTTT
CASSQDRGGGTDTQYF
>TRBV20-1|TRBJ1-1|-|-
TGCAGTGCTAGACGCGGGGCGGGGAACACTGAAGCTTTCTTT
CSARRGAGNTEAFF
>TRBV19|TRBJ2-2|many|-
TGTGCCAGTAGTCCCTCGAGGGCGGCGGCCACCGGGGAGCTGTTTTTT
CASSPSRAAATGELFF
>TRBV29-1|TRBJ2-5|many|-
TGCAGCGTTGGGGGCGTTCAAGAGACCCAGTACTTC
CSVGGVQETQYF
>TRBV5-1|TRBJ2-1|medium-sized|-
TGCGCCAGCAGCCCGATGGAAGGGGGGGGGTACAATGAGCAGTTCTTC
CASSPMEGGGYNEQFF
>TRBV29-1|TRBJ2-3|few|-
TGCAGCGTTGACTCATACGGAGACCCCACAGATACGCAGTATTTT
CSVDSYGDPTDTQYF
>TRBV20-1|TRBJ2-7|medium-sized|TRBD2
TGCAGTGCTCCTTTCGGGACTAGCGGCTACGAGCAGTACTTC
CSAPFGTSGYEQYF
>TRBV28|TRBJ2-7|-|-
TGTGCCAGCAGTTACTCCCCTGAGGCCTACGAGCAGTACTTC
CASSYSPEAYEQYF
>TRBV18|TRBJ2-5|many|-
TGTGCCAGCTCACCAGCCCCGGCGTGGGCAGGGGGGGGCGGAGAGACCCAGTACTTC
CASSPAPAWAGGGGETQYF
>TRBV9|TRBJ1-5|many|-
TGTGCCAGCAGCGTTTTAGAACTTGGTCAGCCCCAGCATTTT
CASSVLELGQPQHF
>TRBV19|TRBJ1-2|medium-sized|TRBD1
TGTGCCAGTAGTAAGGCAGGGGGCCACTATGGCTACACCTTC
CASSKAGGHYGYTF
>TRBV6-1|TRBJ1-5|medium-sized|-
TGTGCCAGCAGTGAAGGGGGTTCGCCCCAGCCCCAGCATTTT
CASSEGGSPQPQHF
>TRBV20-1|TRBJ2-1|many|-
TGCAGTGCTAGAGATCTTCCCTGGGCGGAGCGTCTGCCGTTCTTC
CSARDLPWAERLPFF
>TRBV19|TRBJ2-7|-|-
TGTGCCAGTAGCAGGGGGGGAAATCGGGGCGAGAGGTACTTC
CASSRGGNRGERYF
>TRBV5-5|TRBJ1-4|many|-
TGTGCCAGCAGCTTGGCCCAGGGCGCAACTAATGAAAAACTGTTTTTT
CASSLAQGATNEKLFF
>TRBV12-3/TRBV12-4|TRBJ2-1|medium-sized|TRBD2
TGTGCCAGCAGTTTAGGGGCTAGCGGGGGAGAGCAGTTCTTC
CASSLGASGGEQFF
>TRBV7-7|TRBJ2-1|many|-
TGTGCTAGCAGCTTTGATTCGGGGAACGGAGGGTTAAATGAGCAGTTCTTC
CASSFDSGNGGLNEQFF
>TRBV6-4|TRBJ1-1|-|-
TGTGCCAGCAGGGACACACCGAACACTGAAGCTTTCTTT
CASRDTPNTEAFF
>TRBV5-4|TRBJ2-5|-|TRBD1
TGTGCCAGCAGCTTACGACAGGGGCCTTCGCGAGAGACCCAGTACTTC
CASSLRQGPSRETQYF
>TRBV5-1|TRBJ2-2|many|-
TGCGCCAGCAAGTTTGGCCCATCAAGCACCGGGGAGCTGTTTTTT
CASKFGPSSTGELFF
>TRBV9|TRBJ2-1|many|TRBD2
TGTGCCAGCAGCGTAGATCCTAGCGGGAGAAATGAGCAGTTCTTC
CASSVDPSGRNEQFF
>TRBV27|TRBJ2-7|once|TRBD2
TGTGCCAGCAGGACTAGCGGGAACGAGCAGTACTTC
CASRTSGNEQYF
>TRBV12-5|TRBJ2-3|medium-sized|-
TGTGCTAGTGGTTTGTCCGGAAACACAGATACGCAGTATTTT
CASGLSGNTDTQYF
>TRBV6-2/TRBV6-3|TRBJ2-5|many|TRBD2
TGTGCCACCGGGACTAGCGGGGCCAAGACCCAGTACTTC
CATGTSGAKTQYF
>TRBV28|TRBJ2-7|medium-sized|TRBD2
TGTGCCAGCAGTTTCGTGGGGACTAGCGGGAGTTACTTC
CASSFVGTSGSYF
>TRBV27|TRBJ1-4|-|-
TGTGCCATCGGCTACGGGCGGAAACTGGTTTTT
CAIGYGRKLVF
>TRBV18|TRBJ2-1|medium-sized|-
TGTGCCAGCTCACCACTGGGGCACAATGAGCAGTTCTTC
CASSPLGHNEQFF
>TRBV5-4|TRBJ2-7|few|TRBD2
TGTGCCAGCAGTCAACGGGTAGCGGGATCTCCAGGGGAGCAGTACTTC
CASSQRVAGSPGEQYF
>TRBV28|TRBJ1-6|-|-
TGTTCCAGCAGTTTCCGTTCACCCCGCCACTTT
CSSSFRSPRHF
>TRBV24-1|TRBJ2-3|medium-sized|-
TGTGCCACCAGTGACCCCCCAGACGGACTATTTAAAACAGATACGCAGTATTTT
CATSDPPDGLFKTDTQYF
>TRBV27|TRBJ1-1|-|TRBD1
TGTGCCAGCAGTTTTTCACAGGGGGTCACTGAAGCTTTCTTT
CASSFSQGVTEAFF
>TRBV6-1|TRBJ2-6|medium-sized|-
TGTGCCAGCAGTTACCTTCGGGGCGGTACCTCTGGGGCCAACGTCCTGACTTTC
CASSYLRGGTSGANVLTF